This is a list of T cell receptor beta chains from one sample in a study of Graves' ophthalmopathy and Graves' hyperthyroidism. From the multiplex PCR reads, TCRdb called clonotypes with MiXCR, one entry per CDR3 protein. The sample records around 1.1 million distinct CDR3 sequences, about 38% being singletons. The sequencing input was peripheral blood or thyroid tissue (not recorded which). Receptor source: an adult man with Graves' hyperthyroidism. The CDR3 runs from the conserved cysteine through the conserved F or W. A D gene is named only where the DNA matches it firmly. A row's size may be missing; if present it is once, few, many or a size class.

abundance: NA; j_gene: TRBJ1-1; v_gene: TRBV27; d_gene: NA; CDR3nt: TGTGCCAGCTCCAGGGGTTCAGTCCGAGTCACTGAAGCTTTCTTT; CDR3aa: CASSRGSVRVTEAFF
abundance: once; j_gene: TRBJ2-5; v_gene: TRBV5-6; d_gene: NA; CDR3nt: TGTGCCAGCAGCCCACTCCAGCGCGAGTACCAAGAGACCCAGTACTTC; CDR3aa: CASSPLQREYQETQYF
abundance: few; j_gene: TRBJ2-7; v_gene: TRBV6-2/TRBV6-3; d_gene: NA; CDR3nt: TGTGCCAGCTCAATAGAGAATGAGCAGTACTTC; CDR3aa: CASSIENEQYF
abundance: NA; j_gene: TRBJ2-6; v_gene: TRBV25-1; d_gene: NA; CDR3nt: TGTGCCAGCAGCGGGGACGGAGGCCCCCTTGGTCCTGGGGCCAACGTCCTGACTTTC; CDR3aa: CASSGDGGPLGPGANVLTF
abundance: NA; j_gene: TRBJ2-2; v_gene: TRBV20-1; d_gene: TRBD2; CDR3nt: TGCAGTGTCAATAGACTAGCGGGAGGCCTTGCGAACACCGGGGAGCTGTTTTTT; CDR3aa: CSVNRLAGGLANTGELFF
abundance: many; j_gene: TRBJ2-2; v_gene: TRBV15; d_gene: NA; CDR3nt: TGTGCCACCAGCAGAGAAGGGTTGGAGACCGGGGAGCTGTTTTTT; CDR3aa: CATSREGLETGELFF
abundance: many; j_gene: TRBJ2-7; v_gene: TRBV2; d_gene: NA; CDR3nt: TGTGCCAGCAGTGAAACAGGGTTGGTCTACGAGCAGTACTTC; CDR3aa: CASSETGLVYEQYF
abundance: many; j_gene: TRBJ1-6; v_gene: TRBV2; d_gene: TRBD1; CDR3nt: TGTGCCAGCACCGGGGACAGGGTTTCACCCCTCCACTTT; CDR3aa: CASTGDRVSPLHF
abundance: many; j_gene: TRBJ2-7; v_gene: TRBV7-2; d_gene: NA; CDR3nt: TGTGCCAGCAGCTTAGTCTTGGCCTACGAGCAGTACTTC; CDR3aa: CASSLVLAYEQYF
abundance: NA; j_gene: TRBJ2-7; v_gene: TRBV14; d_gene: NA; CDR3nt: TGTGCCAGCAGCCAAGTCGGGCTAGCCTACGAGCAGTACTTC; CDR3aa: CASSQVGLAYEQYF
abundance: NA; j_gene: TRBJ1-1; v_gene: TRBV6-5; d_gene: NA; CDR3nt: TGTGCCAGCAGTCGGAATTTCGAAGCTTTCTTT; CDR3aa: CASSRNFEAFF
abundance: NA; j_gene: TRBJ1-1; v_gene: TRBV4-1; d_gene: NA; CDR3nt: TGCGCCAGCAGCCAAGTGGCCCGGGGGACTGAAGCTTTCTTT; CDR3aa: CASSQVARGTEAFF
abundance: few; j_gene: TRBJ1-5; v_gene: TRBV27; d_gene: NA; CDR3nt: TGTGCCAGCAGTTCCTCAGGGGTGGCTCAGCCCCAGCATTTT; CDR3aa: CASSSSGVAQPQHF
abundance: many; j_gene: TRBJ1-2; v_gene: TRBV29-1; d_gene: NA; CDR3nt: TGCAGCCTGGACCTCAACACCTTC; CDR3aa: CSLDLNTF
abundance: many; j_gene: TRBJ1-1; v_gene: TRBV5-1; d_gene: NA; CDR3nt: TGCGCCAGCAGAACCCGGGACACTGAAGCTTTCTTT; CDR3aa: CASRTRDTEAFF
abundance: many; j_gene: TRBJ2-5; v_gene: TRBV5-1; d_gene: TRBD2; CDR3nt: TGCGCCAGCAGCTTGGGCGGGAGGCACAAGGAGACCCAGTACTTC; CDR3aa: CASSLGGRHKETQYF
abundance: few; j_gene: TRBJ1-2; v_gene: TRBV28; d_gene: NA; CDR3nt: TGTGCCAGCTCTCAGGAGGGTATGGGCTACACCTTC; CDR3aa: CASSQEGMGYTF
abundance: many; j_gene: TRBJ1-3; v_gene: TRBV15; d_gene: NA; CDR3nt: TGTGCCACCAGCAGAGACCCGGGGACTGGAAACACCATATATTTT; CDR3aa: CATSRDPGTGNTIYF
abundance: NA; j_gene: TRBJ1-5; v_gene: TRBV6-2/TRBV6-3; d_gene: NA; CDR3nt: TGTGCCAGCAGTTACGTGCAAGGAGGCAATCAGCCCCAGCATTTT; CDR3aa: CASSYVQGGNQPQHF
abundance: many; j_gene: TRBJ1-5; v_gene: TRBV10-3; d_gene: TRBD1; CDR3nt: TGTGCCACGACGGACAGGGCAGCCAATCAGCCCCAGCATTTT; CDR3aa: CATTDRAANQPQHF
abundance: few; j_gene: TRBJ2-7; v_gene: TRBV5-1; d_gene: NA; CDR3nt: TGCGCCAGCAGCTTGGCGGGTTGGGGGACCAACGAGCAGTACTTC; CDR3aa: CASSLAGWGTNEQYF
abundance: NA; j_gene: TRBJ2-7; v_gene: TRBV5-8; d_gene: NA; CDR3nt: TGTGCCAGCGGGTTTGGTTTTAGGGTCTACGAGCAGTACTTC; CDR3aa: CASGFGFRVYEQYF
abundance: NA; j_gene: TRBJ2-2; v_gene: TRBV5-1; d_gene: TRBD2; CDR3nt: TGCGCCAGCAGCGTACTCCGGACTAGCGGGACACCCGGGGAGCTGTTTTTT; CDR3aa: CASSVLRTSGTPGELFF
abundance: few; j_gene: TRBJ2-7; v_gene: TRBV20-1; d_gene: TRBD2; CDR3nt: TGCAGTCTCCCCTATAGCGGGACTGACACGGGGCACGAGCAGTACTTC; CDR3aa: CSLPYSGTDTGHEQYF
abundance: NA; j_gene: TRBJ1-1; v_gene: TRBV29-1; d_gene: NA; CDR3nt: TGCAGCGCGATATTCCAGGTGGGGACTGAAGCTTTCTTT; CDR3aa: CSAIFQVGTEAFF
abundance: few; j_gene: TRBJ2-7; v_gene: TRBV4-2; d_gene: NA; CDR3nt: TGTGCCAGCAGCCAAGTTACGGAAAGCTCCTACGAGCAGTACTTC; CDR3aa: CASSQVTESSYEQYF
abundance: many; j_gene: TRBJ1-1; v_gene: TRBV5-5; d_gene: NA; CDR3nt: TGTGCCAGCAGCGTGGATCTGAACACTGAAGCTTTCTTT; CDR3aa: CASSVDLNTEAFF
abundance: NA; j_gene: TRBJ1-2; v_gene: TRBV20-1; d_gene: NA; CDR3nt: TGCAGTGCTAGAGTCAGGGAAATCGACGGCTACACCTTC; CDR3aa: CSARVREIDGYTF
abundance: NA; j_gene: TRBJ2-4; v_gene: TRBV25-1; d_gene: NA; CDR3nt: TGTGCCAGCAGTCTCCAGGGCAGAAACATTCAGTACTTC; CDR3aa: CASSLQGRNIQYF
abundance: few; j_gene: TRBJ1-1; v_gene: TRBV7-9; d_gene: NA; CDR3nt: TGTGCCAGCAGACCAGGCCAGGGGATCTTCACCCCAGCTTTCTTT; CDR3aa: CASRPGQGIFTPAFF
abundance: NA; j_gene: TRBJ2-7; v_gene: TRBV29-1; d_gene: TRBD2; CDR3nt: TGCAGCGCCGGGGGACTAGCGGGGCATAAGCAGTACTTC; CDR3aa: CSAGGLAGHKQYF
abundance: many; j_gene: TRBJ1-1; v_gene: TRBV5-8; d_gene: NA; CDR3nt: TGTGCCAGCAGCTTGGGACACACCACTGAAGCTTTCTTT; CDR3aa: CASSLGHTTEAFF
abundance: NA; j_gene: TRBJ1-5; v_gene: TRBV27; d_gene: TRBD1; CDR3nt: TGTGCCAGCAACCCCGAGGGTAGGGGGCTCGGTGGAGCCCAGCATTTT; CDR3aa: CASNPEGRGLGGAQHF
abundance: once; j_gene: TRBJ2-7; v_gene: TRBV20-1; d_gene: TRBD1; CDR3nt: TGCAGTGCTAGAACGACTACCGGGACAGGCACCTACGAGCAGTACTTC; CDR3aa: CSARTTTGTGTYEQYF
abundance: few; j_gene: TRBJ2-7; v_gene: TRBV11-2; d_gene: NA; CDR3nt: TGTGCCAGCAGACCCCAGAGGGGTGGGAGGGAGCAGTACTTC; CDR3aa: CASRPQRGGREQYF
abundance: NA; j_gene: TRBJ1-6; v_gene: TRBV24-1; d_gene: NA; CDR3nt: TGTGCCACCAGTGTCGGGGAGGCGGATAATTCACCCCTCCACTTT; CDR3aa: CATSVGEADNSPLHF
abundance: NA; j_gene: TRBJ2-7; v_gene: TRBV6-5; d_gene: TRBD2; CDR3nt: TGTGCCAGCAGTTACACTAGCGGGGGATACGAGCAGTACTTC; CDR3aa: CASSYTSGGYEQYF
abundance: NA; j_gene: TRBJ1-1; v_gene: TRBV25-1; d_gene: NA; CDR3nt: TGTGCCAGCAGTTTGTCGGCGCCGGGCGACACTGAAGTTTTCTTT; CDR3aa: CASSLSAPGDTEVFF
abundance: NA; j_gene: TRBJ1-4; v_gene: TRBV4-1; d_gene: NA; CDR3nt: TGCGCCAGCCGAAGGTCCGGCTCTAATGAAAAACTGTTTTTT; CDR3aa: CASRRSGSNEKLFF
abundance: many; j_gene: TRBJ2-7; v_gene: TRBV19; d_gene: NA; CDR3nt: TGTGCCAGTAGTATTTCCCCCCACGAGCAGTACTTC; CDR3aa: CASSISPHEQYF
abundance: many; j_gene: TRBJ2-7; v_gene: TRBV7-9; d_gene: NA; CDR3nt: TGTGCCAGCACCTCGACGGAAACCTACGAGCAGTACTTC; CDR3aa: CASTSTETYEQYF
abundance: NA; j_gene: TRBJ2-1; v_gene: TRBV10-3; d_gene: TRBD2; CDR3nt: TGTGCCATCAGTCGCCTAGCGGGAACGTACAATGAGCAGTTCTTC; CDR3aa: CAISRLAGTYNEQFF
abundance: NA; j_gene: TRBJ2-7; v_gene: TRBV7-9; d_gene: TRBD1; CDR3nt: TGTGCCAGCAGTGAGGCCGGGACAGGGGACTCGCAGTACTTC; CDR3aa: CASSEAGTGDSQYF
abundance: NA; j_gene: TRBJ2-7; v_gene: TRBV7-2; d_gene: NA; CDR3nt: TGTGCCAGCAGCCGGACAACGCCCTACGAGCAGTGCTTC; CDR3aa: CASSRTTPYEQCF
abundance: many; j_gene: TRBJ2-6; v_gene: TRBV7-9; d_gene: TRBD1; CDR3nt: TGTGCCAGCAGAAAACCGGGACAGGGTCCTGCTGGGGCCAACGTCCTGACTTTC; CDR3aa: CASRKPGQGPAGANVLTF